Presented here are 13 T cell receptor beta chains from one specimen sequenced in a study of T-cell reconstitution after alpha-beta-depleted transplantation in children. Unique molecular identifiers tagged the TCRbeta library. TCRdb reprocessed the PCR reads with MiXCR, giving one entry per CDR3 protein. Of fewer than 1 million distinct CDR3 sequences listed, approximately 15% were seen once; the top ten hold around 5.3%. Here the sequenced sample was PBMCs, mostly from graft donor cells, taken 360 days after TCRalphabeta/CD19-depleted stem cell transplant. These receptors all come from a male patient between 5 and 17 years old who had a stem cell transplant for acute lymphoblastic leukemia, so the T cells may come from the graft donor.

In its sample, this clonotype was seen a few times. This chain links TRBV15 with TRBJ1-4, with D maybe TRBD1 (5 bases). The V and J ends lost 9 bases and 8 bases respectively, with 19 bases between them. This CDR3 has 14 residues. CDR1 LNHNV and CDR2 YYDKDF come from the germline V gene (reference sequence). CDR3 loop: CATSAGLEEEKLFF. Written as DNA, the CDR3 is TGTGCCACTTCTGCAGGGTTGGAGGAGGAAAAACTGTTTTTT. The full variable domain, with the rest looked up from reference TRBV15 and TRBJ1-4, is DAMVIQNPRYQVTQFGKPVTLSCSQTLNHNVMYWYQQKSSQAPKLLFHYYDKDFNNEADTPDNFQSRRPNTSFCFLDIRSPGLGDTAMYLCATSAGLEEEKLFFGSGTQLSVL.

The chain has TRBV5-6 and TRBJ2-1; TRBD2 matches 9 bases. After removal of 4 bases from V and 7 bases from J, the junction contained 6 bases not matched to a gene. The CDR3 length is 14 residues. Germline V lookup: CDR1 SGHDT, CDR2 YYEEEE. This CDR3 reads CASSPGLARNEQFF. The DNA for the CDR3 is TGTGCCAGCAGCCCAGGACTAGCGCGGAATGAGCAGTTCTTC.

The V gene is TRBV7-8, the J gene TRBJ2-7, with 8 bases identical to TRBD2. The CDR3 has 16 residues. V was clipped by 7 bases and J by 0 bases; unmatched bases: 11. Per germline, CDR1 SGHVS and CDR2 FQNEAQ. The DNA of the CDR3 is TGTGCCAGCATCAATCTAGCGGGTGCCTTCTCCTACGAGCAGTACTTC. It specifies CASINLAGAFSYEQYF.

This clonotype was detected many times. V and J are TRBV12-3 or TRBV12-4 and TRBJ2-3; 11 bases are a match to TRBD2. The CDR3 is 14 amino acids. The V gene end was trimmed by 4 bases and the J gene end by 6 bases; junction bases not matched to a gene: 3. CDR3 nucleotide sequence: TGTGCCAGCAGTTCTTGGACTAGCGGGGATACGCAGTATTTT. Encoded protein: CASSSWTSGDTQYF.

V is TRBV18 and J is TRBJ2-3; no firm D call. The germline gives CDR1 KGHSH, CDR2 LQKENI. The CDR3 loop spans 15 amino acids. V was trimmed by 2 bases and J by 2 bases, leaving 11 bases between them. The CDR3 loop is CASSPTWGNTDTQYF. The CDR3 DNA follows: TGTGCCAGCTCACCAACGTGGGGAAACACAGATACGCAGTATTTT.

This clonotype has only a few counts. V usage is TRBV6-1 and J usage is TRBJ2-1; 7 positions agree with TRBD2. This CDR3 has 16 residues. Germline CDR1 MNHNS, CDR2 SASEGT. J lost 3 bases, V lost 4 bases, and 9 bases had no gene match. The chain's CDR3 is CASSVVGRAGYNEQFF. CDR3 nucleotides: TGTGCCAGCAGTGTAGTAGGGAGGGCCGGCTACAATGAGCAGTTCTTC.

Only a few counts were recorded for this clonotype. This CDR3 reads CASSLYPGQGQETQYF. CDR3 in DNA: TGTGCCAGCAGCTTATACCCGGGACAGGGGCAGGAGACCCAGTACTTC. The chain couples TRBV11-2 to TRBJ2-5; 10 nucleotides match TRBD1. V dropped 2 bases and J dropped 5; count of bases not matched to a gene: 8. CDR1 and CDR2 from the germline V gene are SGHAT and FQNNGV. The CDR3 has 16 amino acids.

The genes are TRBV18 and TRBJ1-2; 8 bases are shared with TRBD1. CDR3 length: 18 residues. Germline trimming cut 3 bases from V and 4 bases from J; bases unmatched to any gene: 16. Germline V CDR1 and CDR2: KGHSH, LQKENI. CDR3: CASSPRTGFKDLSYGYTF. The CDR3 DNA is TGTGCCAGCTCACCTCGGACAGGGTTTAAAGATCTCTCCTATGGCTACACCTTC. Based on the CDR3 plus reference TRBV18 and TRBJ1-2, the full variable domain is NAGVMQNPRHLVRRRGQEARLRCSPMKGHSHVYWYRQLPEEGLKFMVYLQKENIIDESGMPKERFSAEFPKEGPSILRIQQVVRGDSAAYFCASSPRTGFKDLSYGYTFGSGTRLTVV.

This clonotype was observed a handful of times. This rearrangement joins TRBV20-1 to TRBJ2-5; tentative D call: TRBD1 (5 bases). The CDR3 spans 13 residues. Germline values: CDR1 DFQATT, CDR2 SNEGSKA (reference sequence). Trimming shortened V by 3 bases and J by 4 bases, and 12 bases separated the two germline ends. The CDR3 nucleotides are TGCAGTGCTAGCTTAGGGGTAGGAGAGACCCAGTACTTC. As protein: CSASLGVGETQYF.

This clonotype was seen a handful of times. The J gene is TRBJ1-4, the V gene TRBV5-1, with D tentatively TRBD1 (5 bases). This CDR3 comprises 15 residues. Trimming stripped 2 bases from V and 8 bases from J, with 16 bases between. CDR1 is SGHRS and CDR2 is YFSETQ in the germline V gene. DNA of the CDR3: TGCGCCAGCAGCTTACGGGGCATCCTTCGGGAAAAACTGTTTTTT. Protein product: CASSLRGILREKLFF.

CDR3 protein: CASRLGASDTYEQYF. The CDR3 coding sequence is TGCGCCAGCAGGCTGGGGGCTAGCGATACCTACGAGCAGTACTTC. The chain couples TRBV5-1 to TRBJ2-7; D may match TRBD1 or TRBD2 (6 bases each). CDR1 is SGHRS, CDR2 YFSETQ, per germline. Trimming removed 5 bases from V and 2 bases from J, with 17 bases in between. The CDR3 runs to 15 residues.

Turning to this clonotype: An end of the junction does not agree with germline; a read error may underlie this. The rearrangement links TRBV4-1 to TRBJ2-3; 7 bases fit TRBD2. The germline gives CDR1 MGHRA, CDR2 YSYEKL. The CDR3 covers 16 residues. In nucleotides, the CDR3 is TGCGCCGGCAGCCAAATAACTAGCGCTCCCACAGATACGCAGTATTTT. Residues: CAGSQITSAPTDTQYF.

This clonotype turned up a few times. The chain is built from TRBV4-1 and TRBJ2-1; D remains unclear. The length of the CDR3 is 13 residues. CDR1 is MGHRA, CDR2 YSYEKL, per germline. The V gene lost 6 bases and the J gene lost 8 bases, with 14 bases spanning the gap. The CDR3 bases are TGCGCCAGCAGACAGCTCTGGTGGGATGAGCAGTTCTTC. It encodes CASRQLWWDEQFF.